A selection of T cell receptor beta chains follows, all from one sample in a study of metastatic and nonmetastatic thyroid tumors. TCRdb recomputed clones from the PCR reads via MiXCR. This table holds fewer than 5,000 clones, roughly 33% found once. The sample consisted of adjacent normal tissue. Source of these receptors: a male donor with papillary thyroid cancer or a benign thyroid nodule (not recorded which). Some clones in this sample may be carry-over from other donors' samples. The CDR3 runs from the conserved cysteine through the conserved F or W. The D gene is left open where the match is weak. Where a row states a size, it is once, few, many or the class of an expanded clone; other rows omit it.

V gene	clone size	J gene	D gene	CDR3 protein	CDR3 DNA
TRBV30	NA	TRBJ2-2	TRBD1	CAWSVTGTGTSTGELFF	TGTGCCTGGAGTGTAACCGGGACAGGCACCTCCACCGGGGAGCTGTTTTTT
TRBV24-1	few	TRBJ2-7	NA	CATSAGIDYEQYF	TGTGCCACCAGTGCTGGGATAGACTACGAGCAGTACTTC
TRBV11-2	NA	TRBJ2-7	NA	CASSLGAGVISYEQYF	TGTGCCAGCAGCTTAGGGGCAGGCGTCATCTCCTACGAGCAGTACTTC
TRBV7-2	few	TRBJ1-1	NA	CASSLLAGTPTEAFF	TGTGCCAGCAGCTTATTAGCCGGGACACCCACTGAAGCTTTCTTT
TRBV20-1	NA	TRBJ1-1	NA	CSARANRALNTEAFF	TGCAGTGCTAGAGCGAACAGGGCGCTGAACACTGAAGCTTTCTTT
TRBV2	NA	TRBJ2-2	NA	CARSLQTGLNTGELVF	TGTGCCAGATCTCTCCAAACAGGACTGAACACCGGGGAGCTGGTTTTT
TRBV28	few	TRBJ1-2	NA	CASRGGGLDYGYTF	TGTGCCAGCAGAGGCGGGGGGCTTGACTATGGCTACACCTTC
TRBV20-1	NA	TRBJ1-5	NA	CSARGPGTLNQPQHF	TGCAGTGCTAGAGGGCCCGGGACTCTGAACCAGCCCCAGCATTTT
TRBV6-2/TRBV6-3	NA	TRBJ2-5	TRBD1	CASSYGMTGIFQETQYF	TGTGCCAGCAGTTACGGAATGACAGGGATTTTTCAGGAGACCCAGTACTTC
TRBV20-1	few	TRBJ2-2	NA	CSARDKTKGGELFF	TGCAGTGCTAGAGATAAGACAAAGGGCGGGGAGCTGTTTTTT
TRBV15	few	TRBJ2-3	NA	CATSTGRAAASTDTQYF	TGTGCCACCAGCACCGGACGGGCTGCAGCTAGCACAGATACGCAGTATTTT
TRBV20-1	NA	TRBJ2-1	NA	CSASPYNEQFF	TGCAGTGCGTCGCCATACAATGAGCAGTTCTTC